This T cell receptor (beta chain) was observed in a study of blood T cell repertoires in COVID-19. Whole-study context: The origin of the acute and convalescent COVID-19 samples was the United States, Italy and Spain. PBMCs, B-cell-depleted T cells, or T cells were the source of the cDNA or gDNA that made up the material.

In its sample, this clone was seen once. Looked up from germline, CDR1 is SGHTA and CDR2 is FQGTGA. V was clipped by 2 bases and J by 5 bases; unmatched bases: 9. This CDR3 region has 17 residues. In the study's own analysis: Reference gene primer amplification gave nucleated cell count estimates. The protocol was immunoSEQ multiplex PCR, while the TCRdb copy is restricted to in-frame clones and leaves out a portion. Clone size and V and J calls were adopted from that table, with D and trimming inferred from the DNA. Among about 130,000 clones listed, around four fifths were seen once. The sequence was obtained from a man aged 35-49 years with active or convalescent COVID-19. The chain is built from TRBV7-3 and TRBJ2-2; 9 nucleotides agree with TRBD2. Material: peripheral blood. The CDR3 region is CASSLHGSGGPTGELFF. CDR3 DNA sequence: TGTGCCAGCAGCTTACATGGTAGCGGGGGCCCTACCGGGGAGCTGTTTTTT.